This TCR beta chain was captured by sequencing in a study of cytomegalovirus exposure and HLA in healthy donors. Study context: Membership in the Caucasian-associated ancestry cluster was found for around four fifths of approximately 400 genotyped donors. Notes on the study in general: Whilst most TCR sequences proved rare, a subset of public TCRs occurred across many donors. As was reported, the HLA-A and HLA-B alleles of most subjects were accurately predicted from TCR beta sequences. In vitro assays verified that three CMV-associated chains recognized CMV antigens specifically.

A remark on this clone: The target antigen is unknown.

Primers included in the PCR were 60 Vbeta and 13 Jbeta primers. Sequencing used immunoSEQ multiplex PCR; TCRdb keeps in-frame clones, though not all of them. Here the sample spans about 120,000 clones, about 80% being singletons. The receptor was isolated from a woman aged 40 to 50 in good health and CMV-seropositive. Material: PBMCs.

CDR3 coding DNA: TGTGCCAGCAGCTCCCGGGACAGCTACAATGAGCAGTTCTTC. Its protein product is CASSSRDSYNEQFF. The rearrangement joins TRBV7-8 to TRBJ2-1; 7 bases map to TRBD1. Germline CDR1 and CDR2: SGHVS and FQNEAQ. The CDR3 covers 14 residues. Germline trimming cut 4 bases from V and 3 bases from J; bases unmatched to any gene: 3.